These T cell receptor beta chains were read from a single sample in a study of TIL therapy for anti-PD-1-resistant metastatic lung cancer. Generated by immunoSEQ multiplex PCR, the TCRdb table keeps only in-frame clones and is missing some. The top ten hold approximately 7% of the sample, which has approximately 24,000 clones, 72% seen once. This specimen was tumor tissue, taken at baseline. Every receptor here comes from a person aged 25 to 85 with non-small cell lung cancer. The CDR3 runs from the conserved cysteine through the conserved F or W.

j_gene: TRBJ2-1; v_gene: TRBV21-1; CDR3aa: CASSRKGALLNEQFF
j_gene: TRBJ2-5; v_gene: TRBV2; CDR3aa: CASSAPGTSGGARETQYF
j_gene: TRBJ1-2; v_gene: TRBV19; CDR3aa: CASSARDPANYGYTF
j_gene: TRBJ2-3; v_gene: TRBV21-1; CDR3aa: CASSKVSPRASTDTQYF
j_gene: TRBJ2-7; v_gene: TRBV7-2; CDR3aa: CASSLPTGATYEQYF
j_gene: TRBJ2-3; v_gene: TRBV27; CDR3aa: CASSPLAGGTDTQYF
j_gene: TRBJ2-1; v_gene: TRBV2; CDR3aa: CASSWTSGDNEQFF
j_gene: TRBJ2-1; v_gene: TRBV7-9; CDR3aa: CASSHAGGGYNEQFF
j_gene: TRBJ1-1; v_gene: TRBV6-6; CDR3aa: CASSPRTGWGPEAFF
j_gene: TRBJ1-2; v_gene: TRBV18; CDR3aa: CASSPQESYGYTF
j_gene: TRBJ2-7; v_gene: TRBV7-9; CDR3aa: CASSSTGYEQYF
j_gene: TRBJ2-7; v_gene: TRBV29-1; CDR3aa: CSGTFGRGREQYF
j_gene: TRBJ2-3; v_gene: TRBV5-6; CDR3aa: CASSYPRGTSSTDTQYF
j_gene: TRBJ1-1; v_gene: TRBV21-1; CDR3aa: CASSKRPANTEAFF
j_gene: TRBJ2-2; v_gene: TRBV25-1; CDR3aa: CASSDVLGTLNTGELFF
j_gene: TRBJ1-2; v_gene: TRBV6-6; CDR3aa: CASRQGSYGYTF
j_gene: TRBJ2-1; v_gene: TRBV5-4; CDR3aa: CASSLEAGANNEQFF
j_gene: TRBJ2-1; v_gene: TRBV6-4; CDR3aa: CASSAEPSGGANEQFF
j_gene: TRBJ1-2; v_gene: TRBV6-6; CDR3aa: CASSLGGAANYGYTF
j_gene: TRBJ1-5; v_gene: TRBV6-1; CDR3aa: CASNQDRAANQPQHF
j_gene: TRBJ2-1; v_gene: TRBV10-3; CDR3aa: CAISGQGLVSEQFF
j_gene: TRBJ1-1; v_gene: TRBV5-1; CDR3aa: CASSAGTNTEAFF
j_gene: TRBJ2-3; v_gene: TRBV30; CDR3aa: CAWTLTDTQYF
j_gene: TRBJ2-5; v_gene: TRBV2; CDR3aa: CASRDRGKTQYF
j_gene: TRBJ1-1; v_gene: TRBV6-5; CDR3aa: CASRQGPHTEAFF
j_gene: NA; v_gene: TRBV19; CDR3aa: CASSGTGFSYEQYF
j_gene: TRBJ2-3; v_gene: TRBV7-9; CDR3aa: CASSSQGRADTQYF
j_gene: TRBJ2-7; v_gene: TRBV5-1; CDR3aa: CASSPRAPTYEQYF
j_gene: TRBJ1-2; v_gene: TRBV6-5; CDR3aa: CASSYLRGGNYGYTF
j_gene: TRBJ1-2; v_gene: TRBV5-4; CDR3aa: CASSAGPLLGYTF
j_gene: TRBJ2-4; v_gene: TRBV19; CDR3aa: CASSWVRDRGNIQYF
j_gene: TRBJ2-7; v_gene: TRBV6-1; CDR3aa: CASSDRYYEQYF
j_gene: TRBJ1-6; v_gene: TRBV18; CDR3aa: CASSPTRRTGEESPLHF
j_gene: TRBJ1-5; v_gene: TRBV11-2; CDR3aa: CASSLVGGSSNQPQHF
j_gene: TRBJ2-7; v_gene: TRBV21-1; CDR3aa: CASSILARGGRYEQYF
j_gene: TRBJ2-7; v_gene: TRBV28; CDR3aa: CASSWGRVVGEQYF
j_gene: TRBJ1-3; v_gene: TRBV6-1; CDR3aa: CASSEAGESGNTIYF
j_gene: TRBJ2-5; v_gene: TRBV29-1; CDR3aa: CSVDIGQETQYF
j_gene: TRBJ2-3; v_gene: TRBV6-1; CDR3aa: CASSLADTQYF